This T cell receptor beta chain was sequenced for a study of identical twins. Study-level results: The study based its conclusions on cross-sectional statistical analysis and did not follow the same donors. For cord blood, abundant beta clonotypes had fewer insertions, unlike memory repertoires, which showed none.

Unique molecular identifiers were present on cDNA, and template switching added a universal primer site. TCRdb redid the calling of the 5' RACE reads with MiXCR, one entry per CDR3 protein. The repertoire holds approximately 210,000 distinct CDR3 sequences, with around a tenth as singletons. The donors were all healthy and Caucasian. After removal of 3 bases from V and 4 bases from J, the junction contained 9 bases not matched to a gene. The CDR3 has 16 residues. Germline V CDR1 and CDR2: KGHSH, LQKENI. This clonotype occurred a few times. Its target is unknown. The sequencing sample was made of memory (CD45RO+) T cells sorted from blood. The chain recombines TRBV18 with TRBJ2-1; TRBD1 aligns across 7 bases. This clonotype was sampled from a woman aged 18-29 years in good health. The CDR3: CASSPGWDREYNEQFF. CDR3 bases: TGTGCCAGCTCACCCGGCTGGGACAGAGAATACAATGAGCAGTTCTTC. The full variable domain, rest sourced from reference TRBV18 and TRBJ2-1, is NAGVMQNPRHLVRRRGQEARLRCSPMKGHSHVYWYRQLPEEGLKFMVYLQKENIIDESGMPKERFSAEFPKEGPSILRIQQVVRGDSAAYFCASSPGWDREYNEQFFGPGTRLTVL.